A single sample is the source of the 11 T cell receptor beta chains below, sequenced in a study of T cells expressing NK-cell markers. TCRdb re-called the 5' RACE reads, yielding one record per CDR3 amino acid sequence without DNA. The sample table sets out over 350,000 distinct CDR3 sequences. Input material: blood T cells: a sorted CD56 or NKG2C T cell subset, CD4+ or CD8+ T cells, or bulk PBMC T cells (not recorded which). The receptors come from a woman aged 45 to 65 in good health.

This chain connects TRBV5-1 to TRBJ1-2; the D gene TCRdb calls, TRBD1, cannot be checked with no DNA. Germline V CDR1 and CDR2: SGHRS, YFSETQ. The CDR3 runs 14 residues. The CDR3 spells CASSLVGQSRSYTF.

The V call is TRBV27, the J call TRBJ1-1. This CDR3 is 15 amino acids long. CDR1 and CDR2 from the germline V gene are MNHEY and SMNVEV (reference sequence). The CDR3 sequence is CASSLSSGLYTEAFF.

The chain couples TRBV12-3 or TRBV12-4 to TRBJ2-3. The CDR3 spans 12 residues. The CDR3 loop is CASSLGAGTQYF.

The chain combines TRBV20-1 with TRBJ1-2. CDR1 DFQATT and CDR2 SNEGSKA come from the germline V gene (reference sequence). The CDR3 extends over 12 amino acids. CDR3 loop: CSARVSGRGYTF.

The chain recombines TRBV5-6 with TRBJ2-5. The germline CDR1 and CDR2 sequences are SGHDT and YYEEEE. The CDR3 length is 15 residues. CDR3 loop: CASSLLQGSQETQYF.

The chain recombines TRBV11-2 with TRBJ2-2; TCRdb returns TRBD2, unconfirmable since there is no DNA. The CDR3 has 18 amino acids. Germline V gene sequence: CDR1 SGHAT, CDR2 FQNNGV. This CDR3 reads CASSLDPVSQGRTGELFF.

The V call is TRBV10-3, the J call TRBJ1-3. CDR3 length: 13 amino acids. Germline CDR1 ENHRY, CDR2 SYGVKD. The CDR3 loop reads CATTDPSGNTIYF.

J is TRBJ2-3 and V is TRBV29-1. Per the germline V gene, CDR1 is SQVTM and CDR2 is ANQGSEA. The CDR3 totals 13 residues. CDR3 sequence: CSAGQRSTDTQYF.

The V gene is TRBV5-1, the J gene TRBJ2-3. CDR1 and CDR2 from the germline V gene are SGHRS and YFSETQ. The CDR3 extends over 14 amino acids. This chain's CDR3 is CASSSVLATDTQYF. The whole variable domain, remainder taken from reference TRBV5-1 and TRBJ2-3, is KAGVTQTPRYLIKTRGQQVTLSCSPISGHRSVSWYQQTPGQGLQFLFEYFSETQRNKGNFPGRFSGRQFSNSRSEMNVSTLELGDSALYLCASSSVLATDTQYFGPGTRLTVL.

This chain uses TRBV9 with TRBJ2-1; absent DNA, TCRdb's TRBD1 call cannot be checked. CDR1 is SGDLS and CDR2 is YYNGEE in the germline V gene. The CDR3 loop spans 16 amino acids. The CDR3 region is CASSVVSGSRPNEQFF.

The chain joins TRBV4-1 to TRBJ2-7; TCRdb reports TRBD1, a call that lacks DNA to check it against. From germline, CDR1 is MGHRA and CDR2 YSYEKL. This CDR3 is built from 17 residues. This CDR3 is CASSQEVAYRVTYEQYF.